This TCR beta chain derives from a study of CD8 T cells in Susac syndrome. J was trimmed by 0 bases and V by 8 bases; bases with no gene match: 4. Germline assignment: CDR1 MNHEY and CDR2 SMNVEV (reference sequence). This CDR3 is built from 15 residues. RNA in amounts of roughly 0.45 to 1 ug was reverse transcribed with random hexamers. TCRdb re-called the immunoSEQ multiplex PCR reads through MiXCR, storing one row per CDR3 protein. The table has some 150,000 distinct CDR3 sequences, around 94% seen once; the top ten hold roughly 0.29%. The sequencing input was CD8+ T cells from PBMCs. The chain employs TRBV27 and TRBJ1-5, with 10 bases matching TRBD1. The receptor comes from a human donor in good health. CDR3 amino acids: CASRQGAFSNQPQHF. In DNA, the CDR3 is TGTGCCAGCCGACAGGGGGCTTTTAGCAATCAGCCCCAGCATTTT.